These 31 T cell receptor beta chains share one sample of origin, sequenced in a study of CD8+CD57+ T cells in acquired aplastic anemia. Profiling of TCR beta VDJ combinations and CDR3 sequences used genomic DNA as template. TCRdb itself ran the reads through MiXCR, one entry per CDR3 protein. This table holds hundreds of thousands of distinct CDR3 sequences, under 80% found once. The specimen sequenced was sorted CD4+, CD8+, or CD8+CD57+ T cells (not recorded which) from PBMCs. All receptors derive from a human donor in good health, serving as a control.

This clonotype came up once. One end of the junction does not line up with germline, which may come from a read error. J is TRBJ2-7 and V is TRBV2; the D is unclear. This CDR3 contains 14 residues. CDR1 SNHLY and CDR2 FYNNEI come from the germline V gene. The CDR3 here is CASSDAVWNYGHTF. For the CDR3, the DNA is TGTGCCAGCAGTGACGCAGTGTGGAACTATGGCCACACCTTC.

This clonotype has a single count. The rearrangement joins TRBV19 to TRBJ2-6; D might be TRBD1 (5 bases). CDR1 LNHDA and CDR2 SQIVND come from the germline V gene (reference sequence). The CDR3 sequence is 19 residues long. The V and J ends lost 6 bases and 1 base respectively, with 22 bases between them. This chain's CDR3 is CASRIGQGLQRSGANVLTF. DNA for the CDR3: TGTGCCAGTAGGATCGGGCAGGGCCTTCAAAGGTCTGGGGCCAACGTCCTGACTTTC.

This clonotype was counted at least ten times. J is TRBJ1-2 and V is TRBV19; a weak D match, TRBD1 (5 bases). Trimming stripped 6 bases from V and 4 bases from J, with 15 bases between. This CDR3 comprises 14 residues. Germline loops: CDR1 LNHDA, CDR2 SQIVND (reference sequence). CDR3 nucleotides: TGTGCCAGTAGCATACCGGGAACAGGCTATGGCTACACCTTC. It translates to CASSIPGTGYGYTF. Complete variable domain (other parts from reference TRBV19 and TRBJ1-2): DGGITQSPKYLFRKEGQNVTLSCEQNLNHDAMYWYRQDPGQGLRLIYYSQIVNDFQKGDIAEGYSVSREKKESFPLTVTSAQKNPTAFYLCASSIPGTGYGYTFGSGTRLTVV.

This rearrangement joins TRBV20-1 to TRBJ1-1; D is undetermined. This CDR3 spans 13 amino acids. CDR1 and CDR2 (germline): DFQATT, SNEGSKA (reference sequence). The CDR3 DNA reads as TGCAGGGACCCACAGACACGGACTAGTGAAGCTTTCTTT. Translation gives CRDPQTRTSEAFF.

In regard to this clonotype: One junction end disagrees with the germline gene, perhaps due to a read error. The V gene is TRBV7-2, the J gene TRBJ2-3; TRBD2 is a possible D gene (7 bases). In germline, CDR1 is SGHTA, CDR2 FQGNSA. The CDR3 totals 12 residues. The CDR3 spells CASSAIGGGQYF. CDR3 DNA: TGTGCCAGCAGCGCAATTGGGGGGGGGCAATACTTT.

This clonotype has a handful of counts. This chain connects TRBV20-1 to TRBJ1-2; weak D call: TRBD1 (5 bases). Germline V gives CDR1 DFQATT, CDR2 SNEGSKA (reference sequence). Trimming pared 3 bases from V and 9 bases from J, leaving 11 bases between. This CDR3 spans 11 amino acids. The CDR3 reads CSARGRLSYTF. CDR3 DNA sequence: TGCAGTGCTAGGGGACGGTTAAGCTACACCTTC.

The chain joins TRBV6-1 to TRBJ1-3, with unresolved D. Germline V CDR1 and CDR2: MNHNS, SASEGT. This CDR3 spans 14 amino acids. Trimming stripped 8 bases from V and 0 bases from J, with 11 bases between. The CDR3 region is CASRTFASGNTIYF. The DNA of the CDR3 is TGTGCCAGCCGGACTTTTGCCTCTGGAAACACCATATATTTT.

CDR3: CASGSGQGSNEQYF. The CDR3 DNA reads TGTGCTAGTGGTTCGGGACAGGGGTCCAACGAGCAGTACTTC. The chain uses TRBV12-5 and TRBJ2-7, with 10 nucleotides matching TRBD1. From germline, CDR1 is LGHNT and CDR2 FRNRAP. This CDR3 region has 14 residues. The trim removed 4 bases at V and 5 bases at J, leaving 5 bases unmatched.

This clonotype was seen repeatedly, ten times or more. The V and J genes are TRBV2 and TRBJ1-2; TRBD1 matches 9 bases. The V gene's germline CDR1 is SNHLY and CDR2 FYNNEI. The CDR3 covers 13 residues. Trimming took 4 bases from V and 10 from J; bases not matched to a gene: 7. In DNA form, the CDR3 reads TGTGCCAGCAGTGGTTTGCGACAGGGGGACTACACCTTC. Translated, it gives CASSGLRQGDYTF.

A remark on this clonotype: The junction departs from germline at one end; a sequencing error may be responsible. The chain links TRBV10-3 to TRBJ1-2; D is undetermined. Germline assignment: CDR1 ENHRY and CDR2 SYGVKD. The CDR3 loop spans 14 amino acids. Written as DNA, the CDR3 is TGTGCCACCAGTGAGCCCGACACGGACTATGGCTACACCTTC. It translates to CATSEPDTDYGYTF.

V usage is TRBV2 and J usage is TRBJ2-1; 11 positions agree with TRBD1. The CDR3 is 16 residues long. CDR1 and CDR2 (germline): SNHLY, FYNNEI. The V segment lost 4 bases and the J segment 6 bases; nucleotides outside the gene matches: 8. CDR3 sequence (DNA): TGTGCCAGCAGTGCAACCTGGGACAGGGGGTTCAATGAGCAGTTCTTC. Protein product: CASSATWDRGFNEQFF.

Regarding this clonotype: Relative to the germline gene, one junction end is altered; a read error may explain this. The rearrangement links TRBV5-4 to TRBJ1-5; D remains unclear. Germline assignment: CDR1 SGHNT and CDR2 YYREEE (reference sequence). This CDR3 is 12 amino acids long. DNA for the CDR3: TGTGCCAGCAGCTTGTGGAATCGGCCCCAGCATTTT. Its translation is CASSLWNRPQHF.

As to this clonotype: A junction end diverges from the germline sequence, so it may reflect a read error. This sequence joins TRBV10-3 and TRBJ2-1; 7 bases agree with TRBD2. Germline lookup yields CDR1 ENHRY and CDR2 SYGVKD. The CDR3 has 15 amino acids. The CDR3: CASSDSGGGNNEQFF. For the CDR3, the DNA is TGTGCCAGCAGTGACTCGGGCGGGGGAAACAATGAGCAGTTCTTC.

V and J are TRBV7-2 and TRBJ1-6; D is ambiguous. The V gene's germline CDR1 is SGHTA and CDR2 FQGNSA. V was pared by 0 bases and J by 8 bases, with 11 bases between. The CDR3 loop spans 15 amino acids. This CDR3 reads CASSLASGSDSPLHF. The CDR3 DNA follows: TGTGCCAGCAGCTTAGCCTCAGGTTCCGATTCACCCCTCCACTTT.

The chain combines TRBV20-1 with TRBJ2-2; D uncertain. Trimming stripped 6 bases from V and 5 bases from J, with 13 bases between. CDR3 length equals 13 residues. Germline CDR1 and CDR2: DFQATT and SNEGSKA (reference sequence). The CDR3 region is CSASDTRTGELFF. CDR3 DNA: TGCAGTGCAAGCGATACAAGGACCGGGGAGCTGTTTTTT.

The CDR3 loop is CASSRGIGYGYTF. CDR3 sequence (DNA): TGTGCCAGCAGTCGGGGGATAGGGTATGGCTACACCTTC. The chain links TRBV6-2 or TRBV6-3 to TRBJ1-2; D possibly corresponds to TRBD1 (5 bases). V was cut by 5 bases and J by 5 bases, with 12 bases left in between. This CDR3 has 13 amino acids. CDR1 is MNHEY and CDR2 is SVGEGT in the germline V gene.

This sequence joins TRBV19 and TRBJ2-1; 10 nucleotides agree with TRBD1. The V gene end was trimmed by 8 bases and the J gene end by 4 bases; junction bases not matched to a gene: 8. CDR3 size: 15 residues. Germline values: CDR1 LNHDA, CDR2 SQIVND (reference sequence). The CDR3 loop is CASGTGVNYYNEQFF. CDR3 in DNA: TGTGCCAGTGGGACAGGGGTAAACTATTACAATGAGCAGTTCTTC.

The gene calls are TRBV11-2 and TRBJ2-3, with TRBD1 matching over 7 bases. V shed 6 bases and J 10 bases; nucleotides not matched to a gene: 13. Germline V gene data show CDR1 as SGHAT and CDR2 as FQNNGV. CDR3 length: 14 amino acids. The CDR3 coding sequence is TGTGCCAGCAGGGGGACAGCTAAAGGGGCAGCGCAGTATTTT. Its translation is CASRGTAKGAAQYF.

The chain employs TRBV5-4 and TRBJ1-2; possibly TRBD1 for D (6 bases). V lost 0 bases to trimming and J lost 6 bases, with 15 bases between them. Per germline, CDR1 SGHNT and CDR2 YYREEE (reference sequence). The CDR3 is 15 residues long. In nucleotides, the CDR3 is TGTGCCAGCAGCTTGGTTCTAAGGACAGCAGATGGCTACACCTTC. Protein sequence: CASSLVLRTADGYTF.

The table lists this clonotype with many counts. The V and J genes are TRBV20-1 and TRBJ2-5; weak D call: TRBD2 (6 bases). This CDR3 region has 14 residues. Per germline, CDR1 DFQATT and CDR2 SNEGSKA (reference sequence). V was shortened by 3 bases and J by 5 bases, with 16 bases between the two germline ends. The CDR3, as DNA: TGCAGTGCTAGCCCCCCGACTAGTCGGGAGACCCAGTACTTC. It specifies CSASPPTSRETQYF.

In this sample, this clonotype turned up many times. The chain combines TRBV9 with TRBJ2-7; D gene uncertain. V was shortened by 0 bases and J by 3 bases, with 13 bases between the two germline ends. The CDR3 sequence is 15 residues long. Looked up from germline, CDR1 is SGDLS and CDR2 is YYNGEE. In DNA form, the CDR3 reads TGTGCCAGCAGCGTAGCTCACGGCAGCAACTACGAGCAGTACTTC. Amino acid sequence: CASSVAHGSNYEQYF.

The genes are TRBV11-2 and TRBJ1-2, with a weak D call TRBD1 (5 bases). The CDR3 contains 14 residues. Germline V gene data show CDR1 as SGHAT and CDR2 as FQNNGV. The V gene lost 2 bases and the J gene lost 3 bases, with 10 bases spanning the gap. CDR3 in DNA: TGTGCCAGCAGCTTACGGGGCGGCTACTATGGCTACACCTTC. Translation gives CASSLRGGYYGYTF.

The sample holds many counts of this clonotype. The V call is TRBV5-1, the J call TRBJ2-7; 7 bases are shared with TRBD1. J lost 7 bases, V lost 4 bases, and 8 bases had no gene match. Per the germline V gene, CDR1 is SGHRS and CDR2 is YFSETQ. The CDR3 extends over 13 amino acids. This CDR3 is CASSENRGQEQYF. The CDR3 DNA follows: TGCGCCAGCAGCGAAAACAGGGGTCAAGAGCAGTACTTC.

The rearrangement uses TRBV20-1 and TRBJ2-1; 13 bases are a match to TRBD2. V dropped 6 bases and J dropped 6; count of bases not matched to a gene: 8. CDR3 length: 15 amino acids. The germline gives CDR1 DFQATT, CDR2 SNEGSKA (reference sequence). The CDR3 region is CSAPSTSGGGNEQFF. DNA for the CDR3: TGCAGTGCCCCTTCAACTAGCGGGGGGGGCAATGAGCAGTTCTTC.

The chain combines TRBV19 with TRBJ1-6, with D uncertain. Germline V gene sequence: CDR1 LNHDA, CDR2 SQIVND (reference sequence). The V and J ends lost 6 bases and 9 bases respectively, with 15 bases between them. The CDR3 has 14 amino acids. The CDR3 DNA reads as TGTGCCAGTAGCACAGACCGAGTAACTTCACCCCTCCACTTT. Its protein product is CASSTDRVTSPLHF.

V and J are TRBV14 and TRBJ1-1; D not resolved. Germline lookup yields CDR1 SGHDN and CDR2 FVKESK. The CDR3 totals 15 residues. V was shortened by 4 bases and J by 6 bases, with 18 bases between the two germline ends. The CDR3, as DNA: TGTGCCAGCAGCCTAGATCATACGGAGTATTCTGAAGCTTTCTTT. Protein product: CASSLDHTEYSEAFF.

The chain couples TRBV5-1 to TRBJ1-2; D is uncertain. Looked up from germline, CDR1 is SGHRS and CDR2 is YFSETQ. The V and J ends lost 2 bases and 4 bases respectively, with 15 bases between them. The CDR3 has 15 amino acids. The CDR3 sequence: CASSLDGMNTYGYTF. The CDR3 DNA reads as TGCGCCAGCAGCTTAGACGGGATGAACACCTATGGCTACACCTTC.

This clonotype was counted a single time. The genes are TRBV7-3 and TRBJ1-6, with a weak D call TRBD1 (5 bases). Germline V lookup: CDR1 SGHTA, CDR2 FQGTGA. This CDR3 contains 15 residues. The V and J ends lost 3 bases and 17 bases respectively, with 23 bases between them. As DNA, the CDR3 is TGTGCCAGCAGCTTTGACAGTTTCGGCTATGCATCCATCCACTTT. This gives the protein CASSFDSFGYASIHF.

This clonotype was seen repeatedly, ten times or more. The chain is built from TRBV7-2 and TRBJ1-5; the match to TRBD1 covers 8 bases. Trimming cost V 6 bases and J 2 bases; bases outside gene matches: 3. CDR3 length: 14 residues. CDR1 and CDR2 from the germline V gene are SGHTA and FQGNSA. The CDR3 nucleotides are TGTGCCAGCAGTTCAGGGGGCGGCAATCAGCCCCAGCATTTT. It codes for CASSSGGGNQPQHF.

The chain employs TRBV5-4 and TRBJ1-6; D is ambiguous. Germline CDR1 and CDR2: SGHNT and YYREEE (reference sequence). The CDR3 extends over 15 amino acids. Deletions cut 3 bases from V and 8 bases from J, with 15 bases between. The CDR3 nucleotides read TGTGCCAGCAGCTCCTTCCGCGGGGAGGATTCACCCCTCCACTTT. This gives the protein CASSSFRGEDSPLHF.

This clonotype occurred many times. The chain couples TRBV11-3 to TRBJ2-7, with unresolved D. The germline V gene encodes CDR1 SGHNT and CDR2 YENEEA. The V and J ends lost 5 bases and 5 bases respectively, with 10 bases between them. CDR3 size: 12 residues. The CDR3 is CASSQDGDEQYF. As DNA, the CDR3 is TGTGCCAGCAGCCAAGACGGAGACGAGCAGTACTTC.